Sequencing of this TCR beta chain was carried out in a study of blood T cells in healthy people across ages. Background on the study: About one barcoded TCR beta cDNA was captured per two T cells.

Alongside a J-beta primer mix, a sample-barcoded 5' primer served in a second PCR lasting roughly 7 to 11 cycles. A single record per CDR3 protein comes from TCRdb applying MiXCR to the 5' RACE reads. The sample includes about 640,000 distinct CDR3 sequences, about 54% of them seen just once. There are a few counts of this clonotype. CDR3 length equals 13 residues. Germline V CDR1 and CDR2: MNHNS, SASEGT. V lost 6 bases, J lost 2 bases, and 3 bases stayed unmatched. There were healthy Caucasian individuals from Russia, aged about 6 to 100, serving as donors. Roughly 10 milliliters was the volume of peripheral blood drawn from each donor.

This sequence originates from a man in his sixties in good health. The sample was blood. J is TRBJ2-5 and V is TRBV6-1; TRBD1 agrees at 7 bases. The CDR3 nucleotides read TGTGCCAGCAGGACGGGACAGCAAGAGACCCAGTACTTC. It translates to CASRTGQQETQYF.